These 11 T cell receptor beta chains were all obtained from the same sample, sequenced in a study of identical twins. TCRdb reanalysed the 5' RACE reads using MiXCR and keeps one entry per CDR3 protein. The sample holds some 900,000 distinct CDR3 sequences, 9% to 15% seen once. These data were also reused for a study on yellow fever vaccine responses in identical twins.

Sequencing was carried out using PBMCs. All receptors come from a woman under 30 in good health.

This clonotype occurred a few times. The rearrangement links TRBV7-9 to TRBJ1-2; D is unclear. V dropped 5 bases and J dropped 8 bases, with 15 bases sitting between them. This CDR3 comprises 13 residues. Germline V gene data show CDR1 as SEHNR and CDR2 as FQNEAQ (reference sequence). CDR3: CASSRPGAEGYTF. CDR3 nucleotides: TGTGCCAGCAGCCGCCCCGGCGCGGAAGGCTACACCTTC.

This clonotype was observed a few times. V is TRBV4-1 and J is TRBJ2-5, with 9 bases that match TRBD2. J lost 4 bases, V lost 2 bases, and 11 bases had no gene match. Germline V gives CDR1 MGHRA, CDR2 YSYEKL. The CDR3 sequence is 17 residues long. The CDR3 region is CASSQHWRREGRETQYF. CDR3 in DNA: TGCGCCAGCAGCCAACATTGGCGGCGGGAGGGGCGAGAGACCCAGTACTTC.

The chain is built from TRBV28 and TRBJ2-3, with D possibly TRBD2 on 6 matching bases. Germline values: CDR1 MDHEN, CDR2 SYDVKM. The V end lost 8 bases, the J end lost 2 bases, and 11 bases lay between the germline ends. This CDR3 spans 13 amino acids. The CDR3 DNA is TGTGCCAGCCTTAAGCGGGTCACAGATACGCAGTATTTT. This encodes CASLKRVTDTQYF.

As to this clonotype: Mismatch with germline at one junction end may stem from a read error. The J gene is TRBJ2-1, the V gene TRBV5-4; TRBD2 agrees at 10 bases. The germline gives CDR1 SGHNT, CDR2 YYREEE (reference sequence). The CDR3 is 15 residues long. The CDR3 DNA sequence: TGTGCCAGCATCTTGACAGCGGGAGGGGTTGATGAGCAGTTCTTC. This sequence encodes CASILTAGGVDEQFF.

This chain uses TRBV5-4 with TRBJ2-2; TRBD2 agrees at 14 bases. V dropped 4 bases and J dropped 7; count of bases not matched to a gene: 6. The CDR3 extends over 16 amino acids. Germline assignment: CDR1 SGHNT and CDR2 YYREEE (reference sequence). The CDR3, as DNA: TGTGCCAGCAGCCGGGGACTAGCGGGGGTAGTCGGGGAGCTGTTTTTT. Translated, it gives CASSRGLAGVVGELFF.

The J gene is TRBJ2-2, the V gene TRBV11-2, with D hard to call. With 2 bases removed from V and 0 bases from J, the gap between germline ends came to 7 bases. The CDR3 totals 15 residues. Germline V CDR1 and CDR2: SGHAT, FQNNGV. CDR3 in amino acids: CASSLPRPNTGELFF. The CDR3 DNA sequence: TGTGCCAGCAGCTTACCCCGCCCGAACACCGGGGAGCTGTTTTTT.

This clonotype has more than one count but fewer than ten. The CDR3 is CASRGQGAVLTEAFF. CDR3 bases: TGCGCCAGCAGGGGACAGGGGGCAGTTCTCACTGAAGCTTTCTTT. The gene calls are TRBV10-2 and TRBJ1-1, with 12 bases identical to TRBD1. The V gene's germline CDR1 is WSHSY and CDR2 SAAADI. Trimming removed 6 bases from V and 4 bases from J; junction bases left unmatched: 6. CDR3 length equals 15 residues.

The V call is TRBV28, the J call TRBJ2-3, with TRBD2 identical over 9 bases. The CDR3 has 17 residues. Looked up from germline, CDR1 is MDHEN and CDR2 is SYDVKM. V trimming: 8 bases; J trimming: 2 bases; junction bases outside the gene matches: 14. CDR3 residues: CASLPVLAGAYTDTQYF. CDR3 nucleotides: TGTGCCAGCTTGCCTGTGTTAGCGGGGGCCTACACAGATACGCAGTATTTT.

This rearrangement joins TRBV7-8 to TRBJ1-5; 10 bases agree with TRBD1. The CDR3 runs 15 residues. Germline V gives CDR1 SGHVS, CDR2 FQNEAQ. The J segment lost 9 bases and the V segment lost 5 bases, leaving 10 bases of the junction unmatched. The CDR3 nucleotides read TGTGCCAGCAGCCATCGCCGGGACAGGGGTTTGCCCCAGCATTTT. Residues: CASSHRRDRGLPQHF.

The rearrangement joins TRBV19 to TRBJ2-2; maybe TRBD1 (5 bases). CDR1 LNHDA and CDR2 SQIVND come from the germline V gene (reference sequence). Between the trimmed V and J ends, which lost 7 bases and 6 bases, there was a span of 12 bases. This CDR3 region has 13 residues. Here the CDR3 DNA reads TGTGCCAGTAACCCAGGGATCGCCGGGGAGCTGTTTTTT. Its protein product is CASNPGIAGELFF.

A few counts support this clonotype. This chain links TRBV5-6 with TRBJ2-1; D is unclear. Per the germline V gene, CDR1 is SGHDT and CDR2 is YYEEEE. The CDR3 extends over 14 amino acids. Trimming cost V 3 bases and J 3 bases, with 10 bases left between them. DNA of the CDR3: TGTGCCAGCAGCTACCCAGGAGTCTACAATGAGCAGTTCTTC. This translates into CASSYPGVYNEQFF.